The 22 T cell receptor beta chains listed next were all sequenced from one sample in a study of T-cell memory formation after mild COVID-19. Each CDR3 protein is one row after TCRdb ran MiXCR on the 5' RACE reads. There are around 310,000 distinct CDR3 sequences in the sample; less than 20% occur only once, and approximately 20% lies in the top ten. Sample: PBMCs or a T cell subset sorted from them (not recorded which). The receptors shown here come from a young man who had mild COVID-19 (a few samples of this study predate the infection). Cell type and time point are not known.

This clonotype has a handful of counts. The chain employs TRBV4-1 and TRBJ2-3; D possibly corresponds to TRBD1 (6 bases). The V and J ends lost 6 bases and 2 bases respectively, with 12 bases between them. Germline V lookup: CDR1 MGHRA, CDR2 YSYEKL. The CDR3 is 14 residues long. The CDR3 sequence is CASRTTGYTDTQYF. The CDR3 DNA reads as TGCGCCAGCAGGACGACAGGTTACACAGATACGCAGTATTTT.

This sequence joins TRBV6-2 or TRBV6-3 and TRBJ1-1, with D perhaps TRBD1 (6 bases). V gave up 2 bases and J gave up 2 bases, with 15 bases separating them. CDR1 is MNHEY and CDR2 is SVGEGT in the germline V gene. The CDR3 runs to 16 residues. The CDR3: CASSYNVWGRNTEAFF. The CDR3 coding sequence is TGTGCCAGCAGTTACAATGTGTGGGGGCGCAACACTGAAGCTTTCTTT.

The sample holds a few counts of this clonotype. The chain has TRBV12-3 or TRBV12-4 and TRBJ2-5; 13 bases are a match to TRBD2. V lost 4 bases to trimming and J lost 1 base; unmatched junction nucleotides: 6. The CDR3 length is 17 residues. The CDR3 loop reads CASSSIGTSGAQETQYF. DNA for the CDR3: TGTGCCAGCAGTTCCATTGGGACTAGCGGGGCCCAAGAGACCCAGTACTTC.

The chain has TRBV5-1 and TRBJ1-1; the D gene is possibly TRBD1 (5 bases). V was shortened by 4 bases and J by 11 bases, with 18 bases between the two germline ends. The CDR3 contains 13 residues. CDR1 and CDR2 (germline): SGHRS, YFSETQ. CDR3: CASSPRDRGMAFF. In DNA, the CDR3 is TGCGCCAGCAGCCCAAGGGACCGCGGAATGGCTTTCTTT. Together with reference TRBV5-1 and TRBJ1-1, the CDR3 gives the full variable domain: KAGVTQTPRYLIKTRGQQVTLSCSPISGHRSVSWYQQTPGQGLQFLFEYFSETQRNKGNFPGRFSGRQFSNSRSEMNVSTLELGDSALYLCASSPRDRGMAFFGQGTRLTVV.

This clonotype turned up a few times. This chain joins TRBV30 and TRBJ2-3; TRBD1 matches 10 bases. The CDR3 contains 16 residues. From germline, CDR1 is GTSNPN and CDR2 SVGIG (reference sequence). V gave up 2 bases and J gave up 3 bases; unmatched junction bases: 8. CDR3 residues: CAWSTPGQGLTDTQYF. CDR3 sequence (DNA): TGTGCCTGGAGTACCCCGGGACAGGGGTTGACAGATACGCAGTATTTT.

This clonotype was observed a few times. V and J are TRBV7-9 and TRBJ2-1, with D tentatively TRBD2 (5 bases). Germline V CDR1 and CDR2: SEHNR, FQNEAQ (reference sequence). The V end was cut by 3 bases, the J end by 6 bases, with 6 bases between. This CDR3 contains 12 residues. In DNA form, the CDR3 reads TGTGCCAGCAGCTTGAGGGTCAATGAGCAGTTCTTC. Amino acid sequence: CASSLRVNEQFF. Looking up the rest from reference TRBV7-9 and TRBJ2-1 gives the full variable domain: DTGVSQNPRHKITKRGQNVTFRCDPISEHNRLYWYRQTLGQGPEFLTYFQNEAQLEKSRLLSDRFSAERPKGSFSTLEIQRTEQGDSAMYLCASSLRVNEQFFGPGTRLTVL.

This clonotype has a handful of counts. CDR3 sequence: CASSVLNTGELFF. The CDR3 bases are TGTGCCAGCAGCGTCTTAAACACCGGGGAGCTGTTTTTT. This rearrangement joins TRBV7-3 to TRBJ2-2; no definite D call. The length of the CDR3 is 13 residues. The V end was cut by 5 bases, the J end by 2 bases, with 6 bases between. The germline gives CDR1 SGHTA, CDR2 FQGTGA.

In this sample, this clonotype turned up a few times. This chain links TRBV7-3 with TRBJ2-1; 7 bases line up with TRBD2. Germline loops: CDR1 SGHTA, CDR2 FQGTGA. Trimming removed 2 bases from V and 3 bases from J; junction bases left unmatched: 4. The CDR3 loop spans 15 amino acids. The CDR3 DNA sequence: TGTGCCAGCAGCTTACTAGCGGTGAGCTACAATGAGCAGTTCTTC. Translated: CASSLLAVSYNEQFF.

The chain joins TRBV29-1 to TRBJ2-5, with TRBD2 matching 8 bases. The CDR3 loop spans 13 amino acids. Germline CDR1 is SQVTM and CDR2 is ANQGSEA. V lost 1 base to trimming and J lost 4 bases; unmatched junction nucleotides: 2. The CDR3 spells CSVEAGGSETQYF. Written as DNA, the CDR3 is TGCAGCGTTGAAGCGGGGGGGTCAGAGACCCAGTACTTC. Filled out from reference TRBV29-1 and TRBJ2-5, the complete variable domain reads SAVISQKPSRDICQRGTSLTIQCQVDSQVTMMFWYRQQPGQSLTLIATANQGSEATYESGFVIDKFPISRPNLTFSTLTVSNMSPEDSSIYLCSVEAGGSETQYFGPGTRLLVL.

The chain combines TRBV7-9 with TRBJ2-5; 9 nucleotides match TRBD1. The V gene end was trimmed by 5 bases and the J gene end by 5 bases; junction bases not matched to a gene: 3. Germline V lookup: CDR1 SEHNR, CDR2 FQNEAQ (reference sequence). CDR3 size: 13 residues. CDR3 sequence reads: CASSHRGPETQYF. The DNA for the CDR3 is TGTGCCAGCAGCCACAGGGGGCCTGAGACCCAGTACTTC.

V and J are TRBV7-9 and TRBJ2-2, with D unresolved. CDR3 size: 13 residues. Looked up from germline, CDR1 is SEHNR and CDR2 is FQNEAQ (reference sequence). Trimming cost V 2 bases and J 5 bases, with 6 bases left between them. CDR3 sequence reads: CASSLYPTGELFF. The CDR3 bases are TGTGCCAGCAGCTTATATCCGACCGGGGAGCTGTTTTTT.

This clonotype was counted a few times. The CDR3 DNA is TGTGCCATCTTATCTGGGGGCACAGATACGCAGTATTTT. Its translation: CAILSGGTDTQYF. The chain combines TRBV28 with TRBJ2-3; D is ambiguous. CDR3 length: 13 residues. The germline CDR1 and CDR2 sequences are MDHEN and SYDVKM. V lost 10 bases and J 1 base, leaving 12 bases between the germline ends.

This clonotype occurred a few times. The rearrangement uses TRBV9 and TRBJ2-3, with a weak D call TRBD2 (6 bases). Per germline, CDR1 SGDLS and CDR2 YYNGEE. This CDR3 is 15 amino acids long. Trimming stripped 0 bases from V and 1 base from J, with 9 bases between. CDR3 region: CASSVGVAGTDTQYF. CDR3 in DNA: TGTGCCAGCAGCGTAGGGGTAGCGGGCACAGATACGCAGTATTTT.

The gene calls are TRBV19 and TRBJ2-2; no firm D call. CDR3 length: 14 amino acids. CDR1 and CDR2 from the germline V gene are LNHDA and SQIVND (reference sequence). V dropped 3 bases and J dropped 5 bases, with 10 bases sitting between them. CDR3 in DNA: TGTGCCAGTAGTATTGAAGAAGGGACCGGGGAGCTGTTTTTT. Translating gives CASSIEEGTGELFF.

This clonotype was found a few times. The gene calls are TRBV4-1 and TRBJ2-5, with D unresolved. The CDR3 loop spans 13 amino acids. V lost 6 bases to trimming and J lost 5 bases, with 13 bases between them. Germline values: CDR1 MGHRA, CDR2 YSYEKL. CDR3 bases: TGCGCCAGCAGACATCTCGGGCGGGAGACCCAGTACTTC. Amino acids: CASRHLGRETQYF.

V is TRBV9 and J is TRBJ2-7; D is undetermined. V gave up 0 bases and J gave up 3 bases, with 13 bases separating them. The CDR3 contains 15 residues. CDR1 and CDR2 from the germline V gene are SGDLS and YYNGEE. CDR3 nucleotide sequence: TGTGCCAGCAGCGTAGGCTTAGGGATGGGCTACGAGCAGTACTTC. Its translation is CASSVGLGMGYEQYF.

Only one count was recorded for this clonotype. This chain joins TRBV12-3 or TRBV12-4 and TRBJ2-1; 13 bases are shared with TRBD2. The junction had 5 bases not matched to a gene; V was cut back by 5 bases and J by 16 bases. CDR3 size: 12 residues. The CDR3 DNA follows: TGTGCCAGCAGTCAACTAGCGGGGGGGTCTTTCTTC. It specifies CASSQLAGGSFF.

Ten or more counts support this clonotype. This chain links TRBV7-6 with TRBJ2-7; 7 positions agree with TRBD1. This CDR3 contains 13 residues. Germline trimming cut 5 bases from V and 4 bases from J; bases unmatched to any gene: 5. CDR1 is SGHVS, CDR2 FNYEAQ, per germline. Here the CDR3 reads CASSQSGQYEQYF. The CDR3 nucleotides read TGTGCCAGCAGCCAATCGGGACAGTACGAGCAGTACTTC.

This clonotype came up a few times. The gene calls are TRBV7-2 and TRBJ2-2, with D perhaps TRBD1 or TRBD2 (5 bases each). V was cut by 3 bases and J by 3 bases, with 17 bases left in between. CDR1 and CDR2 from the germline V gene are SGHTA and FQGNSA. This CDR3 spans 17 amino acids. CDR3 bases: TGTGCCAGCAGCTTGCACCGGGACCTCTGGGACACCGGGGAGCTGTTTTTT. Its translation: CASSLHRDLWDTGELFF.

CDR3 nucleotide sequence: TGTGCCAGCAGCTTGGGAGTCACTAATGAAAAACTGTTTTTT. Amino acids: CASSLGVTNEKLFF. The chain joins TRBV7-2 to TRBJ1-4, with D unclear. This CDR3 has 14 residues. V lost 3 bases to trimming and J lost 2 bases, with 7 bases between them. The germline V gene encodes CDR1 SGHTA and CDR2 FQGNSA.

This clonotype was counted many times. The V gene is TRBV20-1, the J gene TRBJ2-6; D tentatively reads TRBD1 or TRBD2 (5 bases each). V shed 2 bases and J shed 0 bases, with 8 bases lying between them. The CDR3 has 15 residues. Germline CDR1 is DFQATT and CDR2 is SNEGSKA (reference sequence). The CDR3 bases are TGCAGTGCTAGAAGGGGAGCCTCTGGGGCCAACGTCCTGACTTTC. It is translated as CSARRGASGANVLTF.

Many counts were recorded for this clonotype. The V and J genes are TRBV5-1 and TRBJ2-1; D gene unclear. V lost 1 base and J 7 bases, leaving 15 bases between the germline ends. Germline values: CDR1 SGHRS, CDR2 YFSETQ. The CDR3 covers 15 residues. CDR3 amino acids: CASSLKPDWVNEQFF. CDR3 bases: TGCGCCAGCAGCTTGAAACCTGACTGGGTGAATGAGCAGTTCTTC.